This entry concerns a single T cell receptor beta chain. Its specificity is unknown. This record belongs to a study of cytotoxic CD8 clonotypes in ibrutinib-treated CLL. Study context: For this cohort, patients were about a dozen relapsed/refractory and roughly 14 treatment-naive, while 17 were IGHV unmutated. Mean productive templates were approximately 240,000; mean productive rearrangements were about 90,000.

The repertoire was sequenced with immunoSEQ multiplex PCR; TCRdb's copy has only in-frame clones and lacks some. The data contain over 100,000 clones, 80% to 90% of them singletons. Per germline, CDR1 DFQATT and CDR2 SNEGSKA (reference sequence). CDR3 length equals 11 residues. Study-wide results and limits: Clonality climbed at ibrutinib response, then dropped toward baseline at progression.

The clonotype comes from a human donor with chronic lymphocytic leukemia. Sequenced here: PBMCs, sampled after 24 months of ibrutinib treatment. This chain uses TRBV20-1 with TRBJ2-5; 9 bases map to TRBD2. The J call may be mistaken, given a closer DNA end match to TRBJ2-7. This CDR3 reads CSLTSGYEQYF. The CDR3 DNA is TGCAGTTTGACTAGCGGCTACGAGCAGTACTTC.